The clone carrying this T cell receptor beta chain appeared many times. The antigen is undetermined. This sample is drawn from a study of T cells in Graves' hyperthyroidism and ophthalmopathy. Whole-study findings and limits: Ophthalmopathy was distinguished from stable hyperthyroidism by 13 V-J signatures.

The ends were cut back, 7 bases at V and 2 bases at J, with 12 bases in the middle. The CDR3 length is 13 residues. The germline V gene encodes CDR1 LGHDT and CDR2 YNNKEL (reference sequence). Clinical symptoms, serum thyroxine, TRAb, thyroid ultrasound and orbital computed tomography established diagnosis. RNA transcripts yielded amplified TCR beta CDR3 regions. The HTBI primer set was used in a first-round RT-PCR of the TCR CDR3. TCRdb redid the calling of the multiplex PCR reads with MiXCR, one entry per CDR3 protein. In the table there are about 400,000 distinct CDR3 sequences, 15% to 19% of which are singletons.

The rearrangement uses TRBV3-1 and TRBJ2-7, with D uncertain. This TCR was recovered from a woman aged 18 to 35 with Graves' hyperthyroidism. Sequencing was performed on blood. CDR3 nucleotides: TGTGCCAGCAAAGACCCCCTCACCTACGAGCAGTACTTC. Residues: CASKDPLTYEQYF.